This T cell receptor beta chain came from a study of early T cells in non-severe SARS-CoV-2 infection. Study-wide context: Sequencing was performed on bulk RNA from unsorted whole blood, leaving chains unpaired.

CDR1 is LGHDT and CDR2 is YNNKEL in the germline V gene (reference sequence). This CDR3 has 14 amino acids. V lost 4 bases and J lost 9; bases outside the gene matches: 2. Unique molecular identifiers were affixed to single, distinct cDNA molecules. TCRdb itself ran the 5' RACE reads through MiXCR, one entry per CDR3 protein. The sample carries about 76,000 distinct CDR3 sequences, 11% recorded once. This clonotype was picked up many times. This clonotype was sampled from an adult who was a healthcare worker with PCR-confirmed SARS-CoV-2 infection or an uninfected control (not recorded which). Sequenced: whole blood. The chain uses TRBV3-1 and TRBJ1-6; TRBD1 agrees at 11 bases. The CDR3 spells CASSRTGGVSPLHF. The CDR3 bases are TGTGCCAGCAGCCGGACAGGGGGCGTTTCACCCCTCCACTTT.